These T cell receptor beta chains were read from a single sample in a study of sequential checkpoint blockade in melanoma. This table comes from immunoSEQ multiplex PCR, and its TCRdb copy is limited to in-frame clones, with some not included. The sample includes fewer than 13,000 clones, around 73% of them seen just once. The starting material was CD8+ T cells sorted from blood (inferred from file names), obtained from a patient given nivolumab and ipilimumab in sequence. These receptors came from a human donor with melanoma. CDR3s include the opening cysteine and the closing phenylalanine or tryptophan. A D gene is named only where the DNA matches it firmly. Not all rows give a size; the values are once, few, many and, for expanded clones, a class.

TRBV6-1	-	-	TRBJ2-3	CASRHRGAGDTQYF	TGTGCCAGCAGGCATCGGGGGGCCGGTGATACGCAGTATTTT
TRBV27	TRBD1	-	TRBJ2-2	CATSRRDRGYTGELFF	TGTGCCACCAGTAGGAGGGACAGGGGATACACCGGGGAGCTGTTTTTT
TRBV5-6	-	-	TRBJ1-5	CASSPGRGRHQPQHF	TGTGCCAGCAGCCCTGGGAGGGGAAGGCATCAGCCCCAGCATTTT
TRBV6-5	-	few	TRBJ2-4	CASKAGSIQYF	TGTGCCAGCAAGGCAGGATCCATTCAGTACTTC
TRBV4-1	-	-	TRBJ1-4	CASSQAARGAGEKLFF	TGCGCCAGCAGCCAGGCAGCGCGGGGGGCGGGGGAAAAACTGTTTTTT
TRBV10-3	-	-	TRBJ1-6	CAISELNYNSPLHF	TGTGCCATCAGTGAACTGAACTATAATTCACCCCTCCACTTT
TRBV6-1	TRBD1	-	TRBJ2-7	CASSARTGESYEQYF	TGTGCCAGCAGTGCCCGGACAGGGGAATCCTACGAGCAGTACTTC
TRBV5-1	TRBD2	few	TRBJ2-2	CASSADTTSGHFSNTGELFF	TGCGCCAGCAGCGCGGACACTACTAGCGGGCACTTCTCGAACACCGGGGAGCTGTTTTTT
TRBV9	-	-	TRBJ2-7	CASSSGGGEQYF	TGTGCCAGCAGCTCCGGAGGAGGGGAGCAGTACTTC
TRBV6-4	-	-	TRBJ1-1	CASSDSHENEAFF	TGTGCCAGCAGTGACTCACACGAAAATGAAGCTTTCTTT
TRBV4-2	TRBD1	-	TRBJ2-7	CASSQETGTGSNEQYF	TGTGCCAGCAGCCAAGAGACCGGGACAGGCTCAAACGAGCAGTACTTC
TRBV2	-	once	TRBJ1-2	CASSGYGYTF	TGTGCTAGCTCAGGGTATGGCTACACCTTC
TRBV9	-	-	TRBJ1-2	CASSAPTSPEFYGYTF	TGTGCCAGCAGCGCACCGACGAGTCCGGAGTTCTATGGCTACACCTTC
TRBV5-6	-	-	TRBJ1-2	CASSFGTTASGGYTF	TGTGCCAGCAGCTTTGGGACAACCGCCTCTGGGGGCTACACCTTC
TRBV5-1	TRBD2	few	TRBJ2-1	CASSPGTSNEQFF	TGCGCCAGCAGCCCGGGGACTAGCAATGAGCAGTTCTTC
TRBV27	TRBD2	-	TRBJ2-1	CASSFGTRRDNEQFF	TGTGCCAGCAGTTTTGGGACTAGAAGGGACAATGAGCAGTTCTTC
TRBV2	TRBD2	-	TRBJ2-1	CAVETREGDNEQFF	TGTGCCGTCGAGACGCGGGAGGGAGACAATGAGCAGTTCTTC
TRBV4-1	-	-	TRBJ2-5	CASSQAGGETQYF	TGCGCCAGCAGCCAAGCAGGGGGGGAGACCCAGTACTTC
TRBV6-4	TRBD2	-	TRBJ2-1	CASSDGLAGYNEQFF	TGTGCCAGCAGTGACGGGCTAGCGGGTTACAATGAGCAGTTCTTC
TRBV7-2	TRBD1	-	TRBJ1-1	CASSSPDRGRDTEAFF	TGTGCCAGCAGCTCCCCGGACAGGGGAAGGGACACTGAAGCTTTCTTT
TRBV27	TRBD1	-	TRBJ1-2	CASSFMGQPLSTF	TGTGCCAGCAGTTTTATGGGACAGCCCTTAAGCACCTTC
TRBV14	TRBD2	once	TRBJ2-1	CASSQNPTSGRPMGVDEQFF	TGTGCCAGCAGCCAAAATCCCACTAGCGGGAGGCCCATGGGTGTTGATGAGCAGTTCTTC
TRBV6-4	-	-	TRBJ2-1	CASSWTRGADEQFF	TGTGCCAGCAGTTGGACTAGGGGGGCGGATGAGCAGTTCTTC
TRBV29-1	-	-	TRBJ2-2	CSVVSGADTGELFF	TGCAGCGTTGTCTCAGGGGCGGACACCGGGGAGCTGTTTTTT
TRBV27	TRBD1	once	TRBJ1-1	CASSFDRAAEAFF	TGTGCCAGCAGTTTCGACAGGGCCGCTGAAGCTTTCTTT
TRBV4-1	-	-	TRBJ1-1	CASSQDPPVMNTEAFF	TGCGCCAGCAGCCAAGATCCCCCCGTTATGAACACTGAAGCTTTCTTT
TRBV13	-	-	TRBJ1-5	CASPTALDQPQHF	TGTGCCAGCCCGACAGCGCTAGATCAGCCCCAGCATTTT
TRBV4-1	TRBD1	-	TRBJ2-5	CASSQADRGQETQYF	TGCGCCAGCAGCCAGGCTGACAGGGGCCAAGAGACCCAGTACTTC
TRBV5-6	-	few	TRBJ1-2	CASSLGGSYGYTF	TGTGCCAGCAGCTTGGGAGGGTCCTATGGCTACACCTTC
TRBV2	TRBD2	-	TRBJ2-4	CASRMTSGSTLAKNIQYF	TGTGCCAGCAGAATGACTAGCGGGAGTACGCTAGCCAAAAACATTCAGTACTTC
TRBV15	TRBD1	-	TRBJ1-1	CATSYRQGNTEAFF	TGTGCCACCAGCTACAGACAGGGGAACACTGAAGCTTTCTTT
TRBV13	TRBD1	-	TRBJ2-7	CASSSGTGSYEQYF	TGTGCCAGCAGCTCCGGGACAGGCTCCTACGAGCAGTACTTC
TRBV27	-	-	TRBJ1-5	CASSLVGGNQPQHF	TGTGCCAGCAGTTTAGTCGGGGGAAATCAGCCCCAGCATTTT
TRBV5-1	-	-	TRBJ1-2	CASSWSGFAGYTF	TGCGCCAGCAGCTGGTCGGGGTTTGCCGGCTACACCTTC
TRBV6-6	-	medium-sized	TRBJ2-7	CASKVGVIDEQYF	TGTGCCAGCAAAGTGGGCGTGATAGACGAGCAGTACTTC
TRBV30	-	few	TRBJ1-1	CAWGPLKVRTEAFF	TGTGCCTGGGGGCCCCTTAAGGTGAGAACTGAAGCTTTCTTT
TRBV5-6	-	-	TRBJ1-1	CASSLIRSEAFF	TGTGCCAGCAGTCTAATCCGGTCTGAAGCTTTCTTT
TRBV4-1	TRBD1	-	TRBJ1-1	CASSQTGTGFEAFF	TGCGCCAGCAGCCAAACCGGGACAGGGTTTGAAGCTTTCTTT
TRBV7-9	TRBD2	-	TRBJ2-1	CASSPSGNEQFF	TGTGCCAGCAGTCCTAGCGGTAATGAGCAGTTCTTC
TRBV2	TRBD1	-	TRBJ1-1	CASSESRQGMDTEAFF	TGTGCCAGCAGTGAATCGAGACAGGGGATGGACACTGAAGCTTTCTTT
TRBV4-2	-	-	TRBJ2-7	CASSQGETYEQYF	TGTGCCAGCAGCCAAGGGGAGACCTACGAGCAGTACTTC
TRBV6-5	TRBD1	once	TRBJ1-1	CASGSGQKNTEAFF	TGTGCCAGCGGCTCGGGACAGAAGAACACTGAAGCTTTCTTT
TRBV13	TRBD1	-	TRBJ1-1	CASSSGRGRTEAFF	TGTGCCAGCAGCTCAGGCAGGGGGCGTACTGAAGCTTTCTTT
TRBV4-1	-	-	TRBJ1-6	CASSLQQGSYNSPLHF	TGCGCCAGCAGCCTTCAGCAGGGGAGCTATAATTCACCCCTCCACTTT
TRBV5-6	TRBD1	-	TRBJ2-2	CASSFGTGTGELFF	TGTGCCAGCAGCTTCGGGACAGGTACCGGGGAGCTGTTTTTT
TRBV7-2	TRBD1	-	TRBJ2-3	CASSLARDRPTDTQYF	TGTGCCAGCAGCTTAGCCCGGGACAGGCCCACAGATACGCAGTATTTT
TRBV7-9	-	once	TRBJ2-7	CASSSRDSYEQYF	TGTGCCAGCAGCTCGAGGGACTCCTACGAGCAGTACTTC
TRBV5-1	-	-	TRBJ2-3	CASWGGTDTQYF	TGCGCCAGCTGGGGGGGCACAGATACGCAGTATTTT
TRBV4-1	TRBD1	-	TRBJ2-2	CASSQDAAGGLTGELFF	TGCGCCAGCAGCCAAGATGCCGCAGGGGGCCTCACCGGGGAGCTGTTTTTT
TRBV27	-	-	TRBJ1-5	CASSFSQNSNQPQHF	TGTGCCAGCAGTTTCAGTCAGAATAGCAATCAGCCCCAGCATTTT
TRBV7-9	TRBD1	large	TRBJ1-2	CASSLEGATVDGYTF	TGTGCCAGCAGCTTAGAGGGGGCGACAGTCGATGGCTACACCTTC
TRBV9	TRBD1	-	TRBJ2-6	CASSAGTGGTGANVLTF	TGTGCCAGCAGCGCCGGGACAGGGGGCACTGGGGCCAACGTCCTGACTTTC
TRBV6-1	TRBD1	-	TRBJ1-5	CASSEDRGGGYSNQPQHF	TGTGCCAGCAGTGAGGACAGGGGGGGAGGATATAGCAATCAGCCCCAGCATTTT
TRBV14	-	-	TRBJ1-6	CASSQVTLGYSPLHF	TGTGCCAGCAGCCAGGTGACACTGGGTTATTCACCCCTCCACTTT
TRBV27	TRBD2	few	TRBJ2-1	CASSPTSDPIEEQFF	TGTGCCAGCAGCCCGACTAGCGACCCAATCGAGGAGCAGTTCTTC